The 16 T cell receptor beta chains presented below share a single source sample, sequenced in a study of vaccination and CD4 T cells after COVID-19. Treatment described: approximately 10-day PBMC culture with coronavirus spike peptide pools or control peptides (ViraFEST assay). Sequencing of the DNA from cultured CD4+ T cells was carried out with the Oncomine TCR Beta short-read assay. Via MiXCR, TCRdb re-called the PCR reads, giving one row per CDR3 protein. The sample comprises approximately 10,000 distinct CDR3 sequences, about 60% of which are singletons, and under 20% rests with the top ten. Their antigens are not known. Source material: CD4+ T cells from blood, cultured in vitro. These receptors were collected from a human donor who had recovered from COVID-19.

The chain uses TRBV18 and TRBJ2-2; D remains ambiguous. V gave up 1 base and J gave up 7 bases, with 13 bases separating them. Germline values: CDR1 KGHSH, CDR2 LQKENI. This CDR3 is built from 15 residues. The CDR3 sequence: CASSPRGSSSGELFF. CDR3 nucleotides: TGTGCCAGCTCACCACGGGGTTCATCGAGCGGGGAGCTGTTTTTT.

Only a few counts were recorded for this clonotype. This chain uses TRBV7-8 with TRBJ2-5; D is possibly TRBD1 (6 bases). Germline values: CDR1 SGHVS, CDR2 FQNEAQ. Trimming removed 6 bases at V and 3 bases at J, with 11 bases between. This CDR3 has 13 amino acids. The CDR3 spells CASRAGVEETQYF. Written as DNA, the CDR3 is TGTGCCAGCAGAGCAGGGGTGGAAGAGACCCAGTACTTC.

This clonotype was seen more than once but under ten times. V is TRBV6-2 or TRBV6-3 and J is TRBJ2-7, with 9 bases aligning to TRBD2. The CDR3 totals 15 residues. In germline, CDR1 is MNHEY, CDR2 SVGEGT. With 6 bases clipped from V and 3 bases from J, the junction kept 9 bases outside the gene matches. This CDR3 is CASSLVSGGLYEQYF. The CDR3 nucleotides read TGTGCCAGCAGCCTGGTAAGCGGGGGGCTCTACGAGCAGTACTTC.

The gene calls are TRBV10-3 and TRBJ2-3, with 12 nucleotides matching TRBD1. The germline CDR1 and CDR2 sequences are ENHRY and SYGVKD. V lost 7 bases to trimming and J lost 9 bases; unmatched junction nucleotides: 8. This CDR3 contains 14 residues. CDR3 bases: TGTGCCATCACCCCGGGACAGGGGGCCGACACGCAGTATTTT. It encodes CAITPGQGADTQYF.

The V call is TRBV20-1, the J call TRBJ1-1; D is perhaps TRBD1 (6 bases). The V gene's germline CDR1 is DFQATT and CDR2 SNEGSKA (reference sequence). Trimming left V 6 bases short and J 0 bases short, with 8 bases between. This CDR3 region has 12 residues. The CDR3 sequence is CSAQGMNTEAFF. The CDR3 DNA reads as TGCAGTGCCCAGGGGATGAACACTGAAGCTTTCTTT.

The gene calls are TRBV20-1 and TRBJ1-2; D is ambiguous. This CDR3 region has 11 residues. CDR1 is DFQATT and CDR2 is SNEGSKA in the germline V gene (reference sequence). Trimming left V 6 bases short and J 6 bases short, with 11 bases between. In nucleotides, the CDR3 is TGCAGTGCCACTCTGGGGAATGGCTACACCTTC. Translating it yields CSATLGNGYTF.

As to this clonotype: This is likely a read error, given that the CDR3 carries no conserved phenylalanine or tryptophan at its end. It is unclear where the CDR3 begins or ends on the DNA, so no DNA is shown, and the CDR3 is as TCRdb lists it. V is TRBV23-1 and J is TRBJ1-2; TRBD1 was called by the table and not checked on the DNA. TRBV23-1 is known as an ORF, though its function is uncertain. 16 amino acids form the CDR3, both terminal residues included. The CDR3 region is CASSQPGDAGLLWLHL.

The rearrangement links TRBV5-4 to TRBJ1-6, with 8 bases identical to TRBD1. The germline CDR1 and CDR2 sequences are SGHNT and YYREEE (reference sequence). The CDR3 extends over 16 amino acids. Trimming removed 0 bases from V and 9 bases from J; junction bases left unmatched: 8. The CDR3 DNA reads TGTGCCAGCAGCTTGGATGGACAGGGTATTGGTTCACCCCTCCACTTT. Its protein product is CASSLDGQGIGSPLHF.

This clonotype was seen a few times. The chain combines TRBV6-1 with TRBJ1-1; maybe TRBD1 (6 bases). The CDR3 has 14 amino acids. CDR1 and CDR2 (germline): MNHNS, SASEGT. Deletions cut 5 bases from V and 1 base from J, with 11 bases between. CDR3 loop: CASSTGSTNTEAFF. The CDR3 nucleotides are TGTGCCAGCAGTACAGGGTCCACGAACACTGAAGCTTTCTTT.

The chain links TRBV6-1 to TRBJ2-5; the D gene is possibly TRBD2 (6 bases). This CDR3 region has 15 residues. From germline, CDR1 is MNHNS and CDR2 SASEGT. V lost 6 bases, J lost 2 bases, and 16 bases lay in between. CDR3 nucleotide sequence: TGTGCCAGCAGCCCGGGAGCGGGCTTACAAGAGACCCAGTACTTC. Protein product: CASSPGAGLQETQYF.

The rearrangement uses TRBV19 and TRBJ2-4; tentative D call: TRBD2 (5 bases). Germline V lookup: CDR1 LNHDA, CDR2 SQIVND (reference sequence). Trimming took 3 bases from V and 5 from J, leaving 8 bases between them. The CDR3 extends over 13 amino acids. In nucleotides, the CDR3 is TGTGCCAGTAGTATGGTGCGGGAAAACATTCAGTACTTC. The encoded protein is CASSMVRENIQYF. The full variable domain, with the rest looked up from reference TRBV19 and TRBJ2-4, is DGGITQSPKYLFRKEGQNVTLSCEQNLNHDAMYWYRQDPGQGLRLIYYSQIVNDFQKGDIAEGYSVSREKKESFPLTVTSAQKNPTAFYLCASSMVRENIQYFGAGTRLSVL.

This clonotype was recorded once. The CDR3, as DNA: TGTGCCAGCAGCCCAATAACGGGATACTCCTACAATGAGCAGTTCTTC. Protein sequence: CASSPITGYSYNEQFF. The chain employs TRBV12-3 or TRBV12-4 and TRBJ2-1; weak D call: TRBD2 (5 bases). V was pared by 6 bases and J by 0 bases, with 15 bases between. The CDR3 spans 16 residues.

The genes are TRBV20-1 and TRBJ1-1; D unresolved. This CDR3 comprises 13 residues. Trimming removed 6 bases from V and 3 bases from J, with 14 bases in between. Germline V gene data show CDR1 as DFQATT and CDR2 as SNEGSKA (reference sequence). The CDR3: CSAENQPDTEAFF. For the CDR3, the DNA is TGCAGTGCCGAGAACCAGCCCGACACTGAAGCTTTCTTT.

CDR3 protein: CALREGGLNSPLHF. The CDR3 DNA reads as TGTGCCCTTCGGGAAGGTGGTTTGAATTCACCCCTCCACTTT. The rearrangement joins TRBV30 to TRBJ1-6; no definite D call. V dropped 8 bases and J dropped 7 bases, with 18 bases sitting between them. CDR3 size: 14 residues. Germline V gene lookup returns CDR1 GTSNPN and CDR2 SVGIG (reference sequence). Full variable domain (rest looked up from reference TRBV30 and TRBJ1-6): SQTIHQWPATLVQPVGSPLSLECTVEGTSNPNLYWYRQAAGRGLQLLFYSVGIGQISSEVPQNLSASRPQDRQFILSSKKLLLSDSGFYLCALREGGLNSPLHFGNGTRLTVT.

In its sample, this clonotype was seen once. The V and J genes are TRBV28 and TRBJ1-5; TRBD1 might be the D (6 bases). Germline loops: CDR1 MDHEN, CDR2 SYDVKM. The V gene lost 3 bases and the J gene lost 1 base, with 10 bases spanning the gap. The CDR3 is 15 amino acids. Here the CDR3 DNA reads TGTGCCAGCAGTTTGGGGGGCGCCAGCAATCAGCCCCAGCATTTT. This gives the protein CASSLGGASNQPQHF.

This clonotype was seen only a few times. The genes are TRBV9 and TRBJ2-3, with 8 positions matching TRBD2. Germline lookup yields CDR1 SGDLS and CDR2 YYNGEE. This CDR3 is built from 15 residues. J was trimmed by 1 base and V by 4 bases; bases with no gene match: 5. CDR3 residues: CASSNSAGGTDTQYF. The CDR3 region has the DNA TGTGCCAGCAGCAATTCAGCGGGGGGCACAGATACGCAGTATTTT.